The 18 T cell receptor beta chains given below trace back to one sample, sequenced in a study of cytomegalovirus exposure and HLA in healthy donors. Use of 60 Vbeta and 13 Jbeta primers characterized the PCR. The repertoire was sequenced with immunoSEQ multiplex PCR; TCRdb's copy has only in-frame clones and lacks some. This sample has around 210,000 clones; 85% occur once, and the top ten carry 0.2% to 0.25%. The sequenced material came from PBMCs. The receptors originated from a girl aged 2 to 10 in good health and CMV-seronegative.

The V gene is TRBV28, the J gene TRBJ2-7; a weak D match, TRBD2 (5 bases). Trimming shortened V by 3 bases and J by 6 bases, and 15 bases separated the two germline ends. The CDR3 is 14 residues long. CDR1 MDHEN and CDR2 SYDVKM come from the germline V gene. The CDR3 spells CASSFRSSSGEQYF. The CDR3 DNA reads TGTGCCAGCAGTTTTCGGTCTAGCTCGGGCGAGCAGTACTTC.

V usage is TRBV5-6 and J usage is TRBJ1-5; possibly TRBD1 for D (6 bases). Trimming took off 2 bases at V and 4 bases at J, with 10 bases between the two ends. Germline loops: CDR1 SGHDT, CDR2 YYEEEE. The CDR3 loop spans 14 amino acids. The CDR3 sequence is CASSFGGRNQPQHF. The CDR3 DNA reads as TGTGCCAGCAGCTTCGGGGGGCGGAATCAGCCCCAGCATTTT.

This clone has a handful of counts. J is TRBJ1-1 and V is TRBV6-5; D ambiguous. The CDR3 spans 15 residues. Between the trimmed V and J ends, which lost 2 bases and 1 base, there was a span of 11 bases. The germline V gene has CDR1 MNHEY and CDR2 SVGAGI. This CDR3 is CASSYAPMRNTEAFF. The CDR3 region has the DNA TGTGCCAGCAGTTACGCGCCTATGAGGAACACTGAAGCTTTCTTT.

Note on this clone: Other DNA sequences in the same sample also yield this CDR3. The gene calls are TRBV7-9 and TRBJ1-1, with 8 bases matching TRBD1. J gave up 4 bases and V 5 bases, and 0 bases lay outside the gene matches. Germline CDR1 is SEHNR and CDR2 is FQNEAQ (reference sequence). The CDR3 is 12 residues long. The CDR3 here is CASSTGGTEAFF. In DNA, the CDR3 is TGTGCCAGCAGCACAGGGGGCACTGAAGCTTTCTTT.

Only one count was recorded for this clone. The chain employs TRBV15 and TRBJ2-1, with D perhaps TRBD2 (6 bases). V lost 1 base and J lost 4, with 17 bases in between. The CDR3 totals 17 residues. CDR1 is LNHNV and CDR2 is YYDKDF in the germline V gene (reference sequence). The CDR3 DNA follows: TGTGCCACCAGCAGAGGGTTCATGCGGGGACGATACAATGAGCAGTTCTTC. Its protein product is CATSRGFMRGRYNEQFF.

The CDR3 protein is CASSQAPTRTDTQYF. CDR3 nucleotides: TGCGCCAGCAGCCAAGCGCCTACTCGCACAGATACGCAGTATTTT. This sequence joins TRBV4-1 and TRBJ2-3; the D is unclear. V was pared by 1 base and J by 1 base, with 9 bases between. The germline V gene has CDR1 MGHRA and CDR2 YSYEKL. CDR3 length: 15 residues.

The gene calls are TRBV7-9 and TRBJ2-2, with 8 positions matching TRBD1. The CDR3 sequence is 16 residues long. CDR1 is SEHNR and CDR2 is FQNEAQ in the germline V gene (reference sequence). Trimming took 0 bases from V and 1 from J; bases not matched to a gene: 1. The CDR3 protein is CASSLAGTGNTGELFF. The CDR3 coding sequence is TGTGCCAGCAGCTTAGCAGGGACAGGGAACACCGGGGAGCTGTTTTTT. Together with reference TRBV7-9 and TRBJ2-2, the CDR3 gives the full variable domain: DTGVSQNPRHKITKRGQNVTFRCDPISEHNRLYWYRQTLGQGPEFLTYFQNEAQLEKSRLLSDRFSAERPKGSFSTLEIQRTEQGDSAMYLCASSLAGTGNTGELFFGEGSRLTVL.

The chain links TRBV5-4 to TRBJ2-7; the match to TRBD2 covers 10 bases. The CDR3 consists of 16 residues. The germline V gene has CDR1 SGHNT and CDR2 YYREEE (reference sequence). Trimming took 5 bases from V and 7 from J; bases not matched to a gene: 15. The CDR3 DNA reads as TGTGCCAGCAGAAGCATTCTAGCGGGAGAATACGGAGAGCAGTACTTC. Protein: CASRSILAGEYGEQYF.

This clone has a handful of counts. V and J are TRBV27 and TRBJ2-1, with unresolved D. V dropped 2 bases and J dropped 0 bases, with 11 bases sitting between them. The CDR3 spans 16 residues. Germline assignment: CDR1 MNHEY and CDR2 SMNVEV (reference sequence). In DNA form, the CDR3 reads TGTGCCAGCAGTTTACCCCTTCTGAGCTCCTACAATGAGCAGTTCTTC. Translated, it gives CASSLPLLSSYNEQFF.

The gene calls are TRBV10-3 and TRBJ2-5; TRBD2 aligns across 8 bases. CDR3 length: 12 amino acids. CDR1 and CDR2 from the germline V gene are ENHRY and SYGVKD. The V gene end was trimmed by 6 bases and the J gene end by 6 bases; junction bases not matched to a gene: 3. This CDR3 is CAIRGLEQTQYF. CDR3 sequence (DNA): TGTGCCATCAGGGGACTAGAACAGACCCAGTACTTC.

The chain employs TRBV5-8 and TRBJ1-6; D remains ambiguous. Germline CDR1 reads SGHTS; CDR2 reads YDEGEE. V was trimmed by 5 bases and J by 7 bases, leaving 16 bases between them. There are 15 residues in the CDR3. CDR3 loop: CASRQTRRSNSPLHF. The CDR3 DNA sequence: TGTGCCAGCAGGCAAACCCGGCGGTCGAATTCACCCCTCCACTTT.

The chain's CDR3 is CASSLTQRQLSGNTIYF. CDR3 coding DNA: TGCGCCAGCAGCTTGACACAGAGACAGCTCTCTGGAAACACCATATATTTT. V gene TRBV5-1 combines with J gene TRBJ1-3; D might be TRBD1 (5 bases). The V end lost 1 base, the J end lost 0 bases, and 14 bases lay between the germline ends. The germline CDR1 and CDR2 sequences are SGHRS and YFSETQ. This CDR3 has 17 amino acids.

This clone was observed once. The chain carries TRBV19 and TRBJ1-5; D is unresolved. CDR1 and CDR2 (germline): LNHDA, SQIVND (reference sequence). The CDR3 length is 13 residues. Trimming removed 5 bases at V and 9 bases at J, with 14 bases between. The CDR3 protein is CASSLAGSGPQHF. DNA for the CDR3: TGTGCCAGTAGTCTCGCGGGTTCCGGGCCCCAGCATTTT.

The CDR3 DNA is TGCGCCAGCAGGTACCCGGGACAGAACACTGAAGCTTTCTTT. Translated: CASRYPGQNTEAFF. The rearrangement links TRBV10-2 to TRBJ1-1, with D possibly matching TRBD1 (6 bases). V was pared by 6 bases and J by 1 base, with 12 bases between. Germline V gene lookup returns CDR1 WSHSY and CDR2 SAAADI. The CDR3 has 14 residues.

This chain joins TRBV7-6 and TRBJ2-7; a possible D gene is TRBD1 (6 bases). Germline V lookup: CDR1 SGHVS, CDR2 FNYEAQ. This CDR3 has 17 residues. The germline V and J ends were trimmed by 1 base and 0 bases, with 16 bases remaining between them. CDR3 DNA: TGTGCCAGCAGCTTAGAACTAGGGCAGGGGTACTCCTACGAGCAGTACTTC. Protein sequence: CASSLELGQGYSYEQYF. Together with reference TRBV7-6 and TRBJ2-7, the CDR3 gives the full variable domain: GAGVSQSPRYKVTKRGQDVALRCDPISGHVSLYWYRQALGQGPEFLTYFNYEAQQDKSGLPNDRFSAERPEGSISTLTIQRTEQRDSAMYRCASSLELGQGYSYEQYFGPGTRLTVT.

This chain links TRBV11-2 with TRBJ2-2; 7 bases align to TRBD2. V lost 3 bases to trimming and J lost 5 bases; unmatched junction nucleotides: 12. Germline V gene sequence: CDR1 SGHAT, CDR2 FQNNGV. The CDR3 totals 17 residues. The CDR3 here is CASSFSPLAALTGELFF. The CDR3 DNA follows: TGTGCCAGCAGCTTTTCCCCCCTAGCGGCCTTGACCGGGGAGCTGTTTTTT.

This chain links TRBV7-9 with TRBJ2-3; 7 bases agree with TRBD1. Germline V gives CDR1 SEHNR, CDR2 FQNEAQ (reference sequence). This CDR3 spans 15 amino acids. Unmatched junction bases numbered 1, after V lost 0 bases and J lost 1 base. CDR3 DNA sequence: TGTGCCAGCAGCTTAGCCGGGACAGGCACAGATACGCAGTATTTT. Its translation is CASSLAGTGTDTQYF.

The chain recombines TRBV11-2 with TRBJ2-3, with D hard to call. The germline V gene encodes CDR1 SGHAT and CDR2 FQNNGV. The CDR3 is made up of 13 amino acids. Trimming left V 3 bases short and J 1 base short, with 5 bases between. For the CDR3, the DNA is TGTGCCAGCAGCTTCCCAGGCACAGATACGCAGTATTTT. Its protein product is CASSFPGTDTQYF.